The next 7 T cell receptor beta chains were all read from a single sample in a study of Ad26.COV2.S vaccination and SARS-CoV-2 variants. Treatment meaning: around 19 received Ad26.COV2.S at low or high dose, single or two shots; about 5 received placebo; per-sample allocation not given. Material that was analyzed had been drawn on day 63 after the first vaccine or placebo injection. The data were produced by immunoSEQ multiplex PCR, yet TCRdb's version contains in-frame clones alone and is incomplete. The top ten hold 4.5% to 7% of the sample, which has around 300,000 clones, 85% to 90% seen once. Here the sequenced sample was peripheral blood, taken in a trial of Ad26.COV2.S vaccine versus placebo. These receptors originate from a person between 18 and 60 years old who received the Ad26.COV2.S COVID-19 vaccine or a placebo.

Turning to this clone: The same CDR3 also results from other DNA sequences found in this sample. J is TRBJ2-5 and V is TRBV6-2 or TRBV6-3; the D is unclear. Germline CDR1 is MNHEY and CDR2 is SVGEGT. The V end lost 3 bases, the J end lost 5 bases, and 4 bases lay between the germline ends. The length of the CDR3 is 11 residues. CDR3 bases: TGTGCCAGCAGTTATAGGGAGACCCAGTACTTC. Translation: CASSYRETQYF.

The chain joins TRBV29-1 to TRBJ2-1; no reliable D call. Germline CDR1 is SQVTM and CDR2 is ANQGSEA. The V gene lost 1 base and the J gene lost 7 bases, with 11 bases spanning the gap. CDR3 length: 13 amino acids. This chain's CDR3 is CSVEGFVYNEQFF. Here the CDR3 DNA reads TGCAGCGTTGAAGGCTTCGTCTATAATGAGCAGTTCTTC.

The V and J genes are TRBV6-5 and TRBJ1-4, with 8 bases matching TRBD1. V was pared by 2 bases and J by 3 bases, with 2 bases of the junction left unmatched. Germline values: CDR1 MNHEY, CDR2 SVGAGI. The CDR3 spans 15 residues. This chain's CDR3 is CASSYRDRSNEKLFF. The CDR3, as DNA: TGTGCCAGCAGTTACCGGGACAGGTCTAATGAAAAACTGTTTTTT.

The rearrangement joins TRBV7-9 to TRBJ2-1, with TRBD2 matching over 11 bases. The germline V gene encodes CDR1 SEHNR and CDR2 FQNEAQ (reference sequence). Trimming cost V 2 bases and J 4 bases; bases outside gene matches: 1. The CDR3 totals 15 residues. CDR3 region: CASSLLAGGYNEQFF. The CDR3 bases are TGTGCCAGCAGCTTACTAGCGGGAGGATACAATGAGCAGTTCTTC.

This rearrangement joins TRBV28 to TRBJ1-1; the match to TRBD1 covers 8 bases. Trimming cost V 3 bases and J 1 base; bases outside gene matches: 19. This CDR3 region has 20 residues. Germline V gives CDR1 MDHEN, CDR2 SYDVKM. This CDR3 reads CASSLTDRAAYPIANTEAFF. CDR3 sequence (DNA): TGTGCCAGCAGTTTGACGGACAGGGCGGCATACCCGATAGCGAACACTGAAGCTTTCTTT.

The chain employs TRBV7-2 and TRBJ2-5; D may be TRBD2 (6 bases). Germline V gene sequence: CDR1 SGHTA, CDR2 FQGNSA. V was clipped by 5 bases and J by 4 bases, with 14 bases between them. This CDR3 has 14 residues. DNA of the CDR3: TGTGCCAGCAGCCGTCAGGAGGGCGGAGAGACCCAGTACTTC. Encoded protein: CASSRQEGGETQYF.

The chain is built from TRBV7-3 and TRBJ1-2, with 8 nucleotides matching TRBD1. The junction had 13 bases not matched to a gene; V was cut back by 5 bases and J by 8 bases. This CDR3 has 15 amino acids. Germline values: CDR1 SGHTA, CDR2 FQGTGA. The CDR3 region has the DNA TGTGCCAGCAGCCCCCATCCGACAGGGGAGGGCGGCTACACCTTC. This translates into CASSPHPTGEGGYTF.